Listed below are T cell receptor beta chains from one sample, sequenced in a study of blood T cell repertoires in COVID-19. Here immunoSEQ multiplex PCR was the method, and the copy in TCRdb shows in-frame clones only, minus some. The sample gives about 120,000 clones, around 91% of which show up once; 25% to 30% is in the top ten. Sequenced: peripheral blood. These TCRs come from a man aged 70-80 years with active or convalescent COVID-19. The CDR3 runs from the conserved cysteine through the conserved F or W. Each record gives: J gene, V gene, D gene, CDR3 DNA, CDR3 protein. A D gene is named only where the DNA matches it firmly.

J: TRBJ1-4
V: TRBV18
D: TRBD1
DNA: TGTGCCAGCGCAGAGACAGGGGAAAAACTGTTTTTT
CDR3: CASAETGEKLFF

J: TRBJ1-3
V: TRBV19
D: -
DNA: TGTGCCACCCAAAACAGGGTCTCTGGAAACACCATATATTTT
CDR3: CATQNRVSGNTIYF

J: TRBJ1-2
V: TRBV2
D: -
DNA: TGTGCCAGCGGTGGGCAGGGCCGATATGGCTACACCTTC
CDR3: CASGGQGRYGYTF

J: TRBJ1-1
V: TRBV5-4
D: -
DNA: TGTGCCAGCAGCCGAGAAACAGCGAACACTGAAGCTTTCTTT
CDR3: CASSRETANTEAFF

J: TRBJ1-1
V: TRBV18
D: -
DNA: TGTGCCAGCTCACTTAACAGGGAGAACACTGAAGCTTTCTTT
CDR3: CASSLNRENTEAFF

J: TRBJ1-5
V: TRBV2
D: -
DNA: TGTGCCAGCAGAGCCACAGGTTCGGGTTCGCCCCAGCATTTT
CDR3: CASRATGSGSPQHF

J: TRBJ1-3
V: TRBV3-1/TRBV3-2
D: TRBD1
DNA: TGTGCCAGCAGCCAGATTCCGGGACAGGGTTTGGATTTT
CDR3: CASSQIPGQGLDF

J: TRBJ2-7
V: TRBV24-1
D: -
DNA: TGTGCCACCAGTGACCCCTTCGGGGAGCAGTACTTC
CDR3: CATSDPFGEQYF

J: TRBJ1-5
V: TRBV28
D: -
DNA: TGTGCCAGCGTCCCCCTCGCCCTCCCCAGCGATCAGCCCCAGCATTTT
CDR3: CASVPLALPSDQPQHF

J: TRBJ1-6
V: TRBV18
D: -
DNA: TGTGCCAGCTCACGGACAGATAATTCACCCCTCCACTTT
CDR3: CASSRTDNSPLHF

J: TRBJ1-2
V: TRBV27
D: TRBD1
DNA: TGTGCCAGCAGGGGGACAGGGGGCGGTGGCTACACCTTC
CDR3: CASRGTGGGGYTF

J: TRBJ1-4
V: TRBV19
D: -
DNA: TGTGCCAGTAGTATAGTAGCGGGGGCGCGTGAAAAACTGTTTTTT
CDR3: CASSIVAGAREKLFF

J: TRBJ2-5
V: TRBV6-5
D: TRBD1
DNA: TGTGCCAGCGGGGGTACAGGGGGCGAAGAGACCCAGTACTTC
CDR3: CASGGTGGEETQYF

J: TRBJ1-1
V: TRBV19
D: TRBD1
DNA: TGTGCCAGTAGTATGGGGACAGGGTTGGTGAGTACTGAAGCTTTCTTT
CDR3: CASSMGTGLVSTEAFF

J: TRBJ2-3
V: TRBV13
D: TRBD2
DNA: TGTGCCAGCAGCTTAGTTCGGGCGGGAGACATAGATACGCAGTATTTT
CDR3: CASSLVRAGDIDTQYF

J: TRBJ1-2
V: TRBV15
D: -
DNA: TGTGCCACCAGGAAAGACCGGACGAGGGACTATGGCTACACCTTC
CDR3: CATRKDRTRDYGYTF